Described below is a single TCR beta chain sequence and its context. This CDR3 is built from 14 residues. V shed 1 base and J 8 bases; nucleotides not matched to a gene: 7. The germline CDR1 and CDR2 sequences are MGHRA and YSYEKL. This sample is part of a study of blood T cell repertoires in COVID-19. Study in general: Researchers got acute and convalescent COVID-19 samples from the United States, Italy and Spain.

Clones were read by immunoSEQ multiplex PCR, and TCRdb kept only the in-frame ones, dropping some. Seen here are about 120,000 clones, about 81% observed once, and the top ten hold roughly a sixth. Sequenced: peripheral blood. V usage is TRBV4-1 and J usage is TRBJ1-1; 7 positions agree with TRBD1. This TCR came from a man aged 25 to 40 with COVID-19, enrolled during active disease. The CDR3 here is CASSQGPTGDEAFF. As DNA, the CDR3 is TGCGCCAGCAGCCAAGGCCCAACAGGGGACGAAGCTTTCTTT.